This TCR beta chain was profiled in a study of cytomegalovirus exposure and HLA in healthy donors. A word on this clone: Its antigen remains unidentified.

The V gene end was trimmed by 0 bases and the J gene end by 3 bases; junction bases not matched to a gene: 9. The length of the CDR3 is 19 residues. CDR1 and CDR2 from the germline V gene are MGHRA and YSYEKL. The PCR contained 60 Vbeta and 13 Jbeta primers. The assay was immunoSEQ multiplex PCR, and TCRdb's table has in-frame clones only and misses some. The repertoire includes around 99,000 clones, 60% to 80% of them detected once, and under 8% sits in the top ten. General study results and limits: The authors judged a highly shared variant cluster likely a sequencing artifact. For most TCR beta V segments, an earlier analysis put the productive rate at about 87% or about 30% of the time. The authors reported that TCR beta sequences could predict HLA-A and HLA-B alleles. These predictions were accurate for most subjects in the first cohort.

The chain is built from TRBV4-1 and TRBJ1-3; 12 bases match TRBD1. The source of this sequence is a man in his fifties or sixties in good health and CMV-seropositive. The sequencing input was PBMCs. In DNA, the CDR3 is TGCGCCAGCAGCCAAGAACACGGGACAGGGGGCGCACGTGGAAACACCATATATTTT. Protein: CASSQEHGTGGARGNTIYF.